Shown below are 5 T cell receptor beta chains from a single sample sequenced in a study of cytomegalovirus exposure and HLA in healthy donors. 60 Vbeta and 13 Jbeta primers were used in PCR. Clones were sequenced by immunoSEQ multiplex PCR, and TCRdb holds only the in-frame ones, with some missing. The sample shows approximately 180,000 clones, around 87% of them seen only once. The sample was PBMCs. The receptors were gathered from a woman aged 18-29 years in good health and CMV-seronegative.

A remark on this clone: Additional DNA sequences in this sample encode the identical CDR3. This chain joins TRBV7-6 and TRBJ1-1; weak D call: TRBD1 (6 bases). The CDR3 is 14 residues long. Germline assignment: CDR1 SGHVS and CDR2 FNYEAQ. V was cut by 5 bases and J by 5 bases, with 15 bases left in between. CDR3 region: CASSPGARDTEAFF. The CDR3 nucleotides read TGTGCCAGCAGCCCAGGGGCCCGGGATACTGAAGCTTTCTTT.

The V call is TRBV5-5, the J call TRBJ2-1; D may be TRBD2 (5 bases). Deletions cut 5 bases from V and 2 bases from J, with 14 bases between. CDR1 is SGHKS and CDR2 is YYEKEE in the germline V gene (reference sequence). This CDR3 has 15 residues. CDR3 sequence (DNA): TGTGCCAGCAGTAACGGGATTTTCCCCTACAATGAGCAGTTCTTC. Its translation: CASSNGIFPYNEQFF.

The rearrangement uses TRBV19 and TRBJ1-2; D gene uncertain. V lost 3 bases and J 2 bases, leaving 16 bases between the germline ends. The CDR3 is 16 amino acids. Germline-derived CDR1 and CDR2 are LNHDA and SQIVND (reference sequence). The CDR3 region is CASSINSALPNYGYTF. In DNA form, the CDR3 reads TGTGCCAGTAGTATTAACAGTGCCCTTCCAAACTATGGCTACACCTTC.

The rearrangement joins TRBV10-3 to TRBJ2-5; TRBD1 aligns across 7 bases. The CDR3 is 15 amino acids. The V segment lost 3 bases and the J segment 2 bases; nucleotides outside the gene matches: 6. Germline CDR1 and CDR2: ENHRY and SYGVKD. CDR3 sequence reads: CAISDPPGQQETQYF. The CDR3 DNA reads as TGTGCCATCAGTGACCCCCCGGGACAGCAAGAGACCCAGTACTTC.

This rearrangement joins TRBV12-5 to TRBJ2-1; D not resolved. The germline V gene encodes CDR1 LGHNT and CDR2 FRNRAP. Trimming shortened V by 4 bases and J by 0 bases, and 7 bases separated the two germline ends. This CDR3 has 14 residues. CDR3 protein: CASGSWSSYNEQFF. CDR3 nucleotide sequence: TGTGCTAGTGGTTCGTGGAGCTCCTACAATGAGCAGTTCTTC.